One and the same sample provided the 23 T cell receptor beta chains below, sequenced in a study of regulatory T cells (dated by TCRdb to the late 2010s). The library was prepared using the immunoSEQ multiplex PCR assay. In the multiplex PCR, 52 forward TRBV primers and 13 reverse TRBJ primers were used, and assay-based and computational corrections were applied for amplification bias. Not all clones reach the TCRdb copy of this immuneACCESS table, which keeps in-frame sequences only. Checked studies attribute under half of the gap to unresolved V genes and leave the rest unexplained. The sample contains tens of thousands of clones, more than 85% of them found a single time. Of the sample, approximately 0.98% is held by the ten largest clones. Antigen specificity for these receptors is unknown. Points the paper makes about the study in general: Enrichment for hydrophobic residues at CDR3 positions 6 and 7 was found in conventional CD4+ T cells from CD3G-deficient patients, suggesting more self-reactive specificities.

The sample was conventional CD4+ T cells sorted from blood. These receptors were taken from a child aged 2 to 9 with CD3G deficiency.

The chain carries TRBV7-9 and TRBJ2-2; D unresolved. Germline assignment: CDR1 SEHNR and CDR2 FQNEAQ (reference sequence). V gave up 2 bases and J gave up 4 bases, with 5 bases separating them. The CDR3 sequence is 13 residues long. CDR3 amino acids: CASSLSGTGELFF. The DNA of the CDR3 is TGTGCCAGCAGCTTATCCGGCACCGGGGAGCTGTTTTTT.

J is TRBJ1-3 and V is TRBV28, with 12 bases aligning to TRBD1. V trimming: 6 bases; J trimming: 8 bases; junction bases outside the gene matches: 5. Per germline, CDR1 MDHEN and CDR2 SYDVKM. This CDR3 region has 14 residues. The CDR3 loop reads CASRPGTGGHTIYF. CDR3 coding DNA: TGTGCCAGCAGACCCGGGACAGGGGGCCACACCATATATTTT.

The V gene is TRBV5-1, the J gene TRBJ2-2; D might be TRBD1 (5 bases). The CDR3 extends over 15 amino acids. CDR1 SGHRS and CDR2 YFSETQ come from the germline V gene. The V end was cut by 3 bases, the J end by 1 base, with 10 bases between. CDR3 nucleotides: TGCGCCAGCAGCTACGGACACCTGAACACCGGGGAGCTGTTTTTT. Its protein is CASSYGHLNTGELFF.

The chain links TRBV10-1 to TRBJ2-3, with 9 bases fitting TRBD1. This CDR3 spans 17 amino acids. Trimming cost V 3 bases and J 0 bases; bases outside gene matches: 7. CDR1 and CDR2 from the germline V gene are WNHNN and SYGVQD (reference sequence). The CDR3, as DNA: TGCGCCAGCAGTGAATGGAGAGGGACAGGGAGCACAGATACGCAGTATTTT. Translation: CASSEWRGTGSTDTQYF.

V and J are TRBV7-8 and TRBJ2-3, with TRBD2 matching 7 bases. Germline trimming cut 2 bases from V and 2 bases from J; bases unmatched to any gene: 4. CDR3 length: 15 residues. Germline V CDR1 and CDR2: SGHVS, FQNEAQ. The CDR3 region has the DNA TGTGCCAGCAGCTTACGAGCGGGGTCCACAGATACGCAGTATTTT. Its protein product is CASSLRAGSTDTQYF.

J is TRBJ1-1 and V is TRBV28; D ambiguous. Germline V lookup: CDR1 MDHEN, CDR2 SYDVKM. The CDR3 is 11 amino acids. V was trimmed by 5 bases and J by 2 bases, leaving 3 bases between them. The CDR3 loop reads CASSRNTEAFF. The DNA for the CDR3 is TGTGCCAGCAGTCGCAACACTGAAGCTTTCTTT.

The chain is built from TRBV28 and TRBJ1-2; D unresolved. Trimming shortened V by 10 bases and J by 7 bases, and 16 bases separated the two germline ends. CDR3 length: 12 amino acids. Germline values: CDR1 MDHEN, CDR2 SYDVKM. CDR3 loop: CATRSGVGGYTF. The CDR3 DNA sequence: TGTGCCACCAGGTCCGGGGTTGGTGGCTACACCTTC.

The V call is TRBV10-3, the J call TRBJ2-1; possible D gene TRBD2, 6 bases. The length of the CDR3 is 15 residues. In germline, CDR1 is ENHRY, CDR2 SYGVKD. The V gene lost 10 bases and the J gene lost 5 bases, with 21 bases spanning the gap. The CDR3 nucleotides are TGTGCCACGAGCCGAGCGCGGAGGGAGAACAATGAGCAGTTCTTC. It specifies CATSRARRENNEQFF.

The CDR3 nucleotides are TGTGCCAGCAGTGAAAGGCAAAAACTGTTTTTT. Translation gives CASSERQKLFF. The rearrangement joins TRBV6-1 to TRBJ1-4; D is undetermined. Germline values: CDR1 MNHNS, CDR2 SASEGT. The CDR3 extends over 11 amino acids. With 2 bases removed from V and 9 bases from J, the gap between germline ends came to 4 bases.

The chain links TRBV5-1 to TRBJ2-7; tentatively, D is TRBD1 (5 bases). CDR1 and CDR2 (germline): SGHRS, YFSETQ. CDR3 size: 12 residues. Trimming removed 5 bases at V and 2 bases at J, with 8 bases between. The CDR3 nucleotides read TGCGCCAGCAGATCGGACACCTACGAGCAGTACTTC. Its protein is CASRSDTYEQYF. Looking up the rest from reference TRBV5-1 and TRBJ2-7 gives the full variable domain: KAGVTQTPRYLIKTRGQQVTLSCSPISGHRSVSWYQQTPGQGLQFLFEYFSETQRNKGNFPGRFSGRQFSNSRSEMNVSTLELGDSALYLCASRSDTYEQYFGPGTRLTVT.

The gene calls are TRBV20-1 and TRBJ1-2; no clear D gene. The CDR3 loop spans 11 amino acids. Trimming stripped 6 bases from V and 0 bases from J, with 5 bases between. Germline-derived CDR1 and CDR2 are DFQATT and SNEGSKA (reference sequence). CDR3 sequence: CSAPANYGYTF. CDR3 sequence (DNA): TGCAGTGCGCCTGCTAACTATGGCTACACCTTC.

This clone was seen a single time. V is TRBV6-1 and J is TRBJ1-1; D unclear. V lost 7 bases, J lost 4 bases, and 10 bases lay in between. The CDR3 has 12 amino acids. In germline, CDR1 is MNHNS, CDR2 SASEGT. The CDR3 spells CASKGWGTEAFF. Here the CDR3 DNA reads TGTGCCAGCAAAGGGTGGGGCACTGAAGCTTTCTTT.

The J gene is TRBJ1-3, the V gene TRBV7-9; D remains unclear. CDR1 is SEHNR and CDR2 is FQNEAQ in the germline V gene (reference sequence). V lost 5 bases and J lost 3, with 8 bases in between. This CDR3 is built from 13 residues. DNA for the CDR3: TGTGCCAGCAGCCCAAGGCGTGGAAACACCATATATTTT. Translated: CASSPRRGNTIYF. Supplemented by reference TRBV7-9 and TRBJ1-3, the full variable domain reads DTGVSQNPRHKITKRGQNVTFRCDPISEHNRLYWYRQTLGQGPEFLTYFQNEAQLEKSRLLSDRFSAERPKGSFSTLEIQRTEQGDSAMYLCASSPRRGNTIYFGEGSWLTVV.

The genes are TRBV6-1 and TRBJ2-7; TRBD2 might be the D (5 bases). With 4 bases removed from V and 0 bases from J, the gap between germline ends came to 10 bases. CDR1 and CDR2 from the germline V gene are MNHNS and SASEGT. The CDR3 consists of 14 residues. The CDR3 bases are TGTGCCAGCAGTGTGGAGCGGATCTCCTACGAGCAGTACTTC. It codes for CASSVERISYEQYF.

The V call is TRBV28, the J call TRBJ2-1; TRBD2 might be the D (6 bases). The CDR3 is 15 amino acids. Germline assignment: CDR1 MDHEN and CDR2 SYDVKM. Trimming took off 5 bases at V and 6 bases at J, with 17 bases between the two ends. The CDR3 DNA follows: TGTGCCAGCAGTCCCTGGGGTAGCGGTCCCAATGAGCAGTTCTTC. This gives the protein CASSPWGSGPNEQFF.

The CDR3 sequence is CASSIGRRGYEQYF. The DNA of the CDR3 is TGTGCCAGCAGTATCGGACGGCGGGGCTACGAGCAGTACTTC. The chain recombines TRBV28 with TRBJ2-7; tentative D call: TRBD2 (6 bases). Trimming took 5 bases from V and 3 from J, leaving 14 bases between them. This CDR3 is built from 14 residues. CDR1 and CDR2 from the germline V gene are MDHEN and SYDVKM.

This clone was recorded only once. The chain carries TRBV7-8 and TRBJ2-7; perhaps TRBD1 as D (7 bases). The V end lost 5 bases, the J end lost 6 bases, and 20 bases lay between the germline ends. Germline lookup yields CDR1 SGHVS and CDR2 FQNEAQ. CDR3 size: 15 residues. The CDR3 spells CASSPAGTQGSEQYF. The CDR3 nucleotides read TGTGCCAGCAGCCCTGCGGGGACACAGGGGTCCGAGCAGTACTTC.

The chain joins TRBV6-1 to TRBJ2-7, with 14 bases identical to TRBD2. The CDR3 runs to 17 residues. Germline CDR1 reads MNHNS; CDR2 reads SASEGT. The ends lost 4 bases at V and 5 bases at J; junction bases unmatched: 10. CDR3 sequence (DNA): TGTGCCAGCAGTGCCTGGACTAGCGGGAGGTCTGGGAACGAGCAGTACTTC. Encoded protein: CASSAWTSGRSGNEQYF.

The chain employs TRBV7-2 and TRBJ2-7, with 10 bases identical to TRBD1. V was pared by 2 bases and J by 6 bases, with 10 bases of the junction left unmatched. The germline gives CDR1 SGHTA, CDR2 FQGNSA. The CDR3 consists of 16 residues. Written as DNA, the CDR3 is TGTGCCAGCAGCTTAAGCGTCGGGACAGGGGTACGCGAGCAGTACTTC. Amino acid sequence: CASSLSVGTGVREQYF.

The chain employs TRBV7-3 and TRBJ2-5; TRBD1 agrees at 11 bases. V shed 4 bases and J 2 bases; nucleotides not matched to a gene: 6. There are 16 residues in the CDR3. CDR1 SGHTA and CDR2 FQGTGA come from the germline V gene. The DNA for the CDR3 is TGTGCCAGCAGCTCACCGGGACAGGGGGGGCAAGAGACCCAGTACTTC. Translating it yields CASSSPGQGGQETQYF. The full variable domain, in which reference TRBV7-3 and TRBJ2-5 provide the parts outside the CDR3, is GAGVSQTPSNKVTEKGKYVELRCDPISGHTALYWYRQSLGQGPEFLIYFQGTGAADDSGLPNDRFFAVRPEGSVSTLKIQRTERGDSAVYLCASSSPGQGGQETQYFGPGTRLLVL.

The chain combines TRBV5-1 with TRBJ1-1, with D hard to call. The CDR3 runs 13 residues. V lost 2 bases, J lost 4 bases, and 9 bases lay in between. Germline-derived CDR1 and CDR2 are SGHRS and YFSETQ. The CDR3 is CASSLRASTEAFF. For the CDR3, the DNA is TGCGCCAGCAGCTTAAGGGCAAGCACTGAAGCTTTCTTT.

V is TRBV18 and J is TRBJ1-1; no firm D call. CDR1 and CDR2 from the germline V gene are KGHSH and LQKENI. V dropped 9 bases and J dropped 6 bases, with 17 bases sitting between them. The CDR3 extends over 13 amino acids. The CDR3 DNA reads TGTGCCAGTGGGGAGTACCCACGAGCTGAAGCTTTCTTT. It specifies CASGEYPRAEAFF.

This clone has only a few counts. The chain has TRBV28 and TRBJ1-2; D not certain. The V and J ends lost 2 bases and 4 bases respectively, with 11 bases between them. CDR1 is MDHEN and CDR2 is SYDVKM in the germline V gene. This CDR3 contains 14 residues. The CDR3 DNA is TGTGCCAGCAGTTTACCTTCCCCGGGCTATGGCTACACCTTC. Residues: CASSLPSPGYGYTF.